The present T cell receptor beta chain was sequenced within a study of technical replicates of blood from several donors. Libraries were prepared by immunoSEQ multiplex PCR; TCRdb keeps only in-frame clonotypes and omits some of them. The sample comprises nearly 90,000 clones, just under 95% of which are singletons, and around 0.36% rests with the top ten. The V end was cut by 4 bases, the J end by 10 bases, with 17 bases between. The CDR3 loop spans 13 amino acids. Germline V CDR1 and CDR2: GTSNPN, SVGIG (reference sequence). The specimen sequenced was T cells isolated from PBMCs. The rearrangement links TRBV30 to TRBJ2-1; weak D call: TRBD2 (6 bases). The source is a human donor in good health. For the CDR3, the DNA is TGTGCCTGGACCTGGGGCGGGGCTCGGGAGCAGTTCTTC. The encoded protein is CAWTWGGAREQFF.